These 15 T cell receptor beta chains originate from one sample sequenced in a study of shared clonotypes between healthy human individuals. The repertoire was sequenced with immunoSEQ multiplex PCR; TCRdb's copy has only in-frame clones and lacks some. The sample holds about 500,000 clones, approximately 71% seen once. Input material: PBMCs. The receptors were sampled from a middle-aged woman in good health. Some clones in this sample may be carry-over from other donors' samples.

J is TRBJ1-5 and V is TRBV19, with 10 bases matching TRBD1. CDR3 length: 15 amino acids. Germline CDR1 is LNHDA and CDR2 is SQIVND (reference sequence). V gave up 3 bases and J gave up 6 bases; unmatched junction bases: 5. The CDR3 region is CASSIHRDRGQPQHF. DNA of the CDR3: TGTGCCAGTAGTATCCACCGGGACAGGGGTCAGCCCCAGCATTTT.

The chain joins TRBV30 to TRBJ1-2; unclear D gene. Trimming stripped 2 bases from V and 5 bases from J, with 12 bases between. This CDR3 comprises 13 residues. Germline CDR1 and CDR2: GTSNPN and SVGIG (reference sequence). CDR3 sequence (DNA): TGTGCCTGGAGTCCTACAGCGGATTATGGCTACACCTTC. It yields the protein CAWSPTADYGYTF.

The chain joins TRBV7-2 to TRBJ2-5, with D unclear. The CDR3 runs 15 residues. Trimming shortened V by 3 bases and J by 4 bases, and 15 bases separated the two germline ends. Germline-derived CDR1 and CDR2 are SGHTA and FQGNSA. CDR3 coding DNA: TGTGCCAGCAGCTTTGGGTCCGGAGTACGAGAGACCCAGTACTTC. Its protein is CASSFGSGVRETQYF.

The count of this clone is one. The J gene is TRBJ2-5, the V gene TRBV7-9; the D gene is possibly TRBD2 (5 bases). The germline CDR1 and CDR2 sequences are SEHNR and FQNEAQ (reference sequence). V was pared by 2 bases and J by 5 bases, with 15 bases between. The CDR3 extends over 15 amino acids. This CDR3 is CASSLFSGFQETQYF. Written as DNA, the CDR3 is TGTGCCAGCAGCTTATTTTCGGGGTTCCAGGAGACCCAGTACTTC.

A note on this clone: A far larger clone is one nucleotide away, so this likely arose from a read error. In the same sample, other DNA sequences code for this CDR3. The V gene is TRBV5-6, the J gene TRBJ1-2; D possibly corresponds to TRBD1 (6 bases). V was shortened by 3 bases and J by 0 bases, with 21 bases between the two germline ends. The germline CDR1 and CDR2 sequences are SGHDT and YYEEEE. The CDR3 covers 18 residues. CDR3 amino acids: CASSSPGQASRTNYGYTF. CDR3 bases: TGTGCCAGCAGCTCGCCGGGACAAGCTTCGAGGACTAACTATGGCTACACCTTC.

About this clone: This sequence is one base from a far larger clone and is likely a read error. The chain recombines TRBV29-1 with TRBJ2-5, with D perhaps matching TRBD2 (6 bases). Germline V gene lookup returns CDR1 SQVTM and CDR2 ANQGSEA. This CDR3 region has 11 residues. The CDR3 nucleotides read TGCGGCGCCTCCCGGGGGGAGACCCAGTACTTC. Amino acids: CGASRGETQYF.

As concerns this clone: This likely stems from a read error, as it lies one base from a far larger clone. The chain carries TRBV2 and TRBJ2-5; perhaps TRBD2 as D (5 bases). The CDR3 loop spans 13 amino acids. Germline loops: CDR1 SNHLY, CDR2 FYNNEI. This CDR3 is CASSEADGETQHF. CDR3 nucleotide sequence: TGTGCCAGCAGTGAAGCGGACGGGGAGACCCAGCACTTC. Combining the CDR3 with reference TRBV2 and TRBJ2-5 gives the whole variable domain EPEVTQTPSHQVTQMGQEVILRCVPISNHLYFYWYRQILGQKVEFLVSFYNNEISEKSEIFDDQFSVERPDGSNFTLKIRSTKLEDSAMYFCASSEADGETQHFGPGTRLLVL.

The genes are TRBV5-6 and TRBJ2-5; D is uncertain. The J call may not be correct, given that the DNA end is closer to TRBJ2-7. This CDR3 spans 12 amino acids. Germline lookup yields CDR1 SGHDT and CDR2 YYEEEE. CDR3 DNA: TGTGCCAGCAGCTTGCTCGGCTTCGAGCAGTACTTC. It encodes CASSLLGFEQYF.

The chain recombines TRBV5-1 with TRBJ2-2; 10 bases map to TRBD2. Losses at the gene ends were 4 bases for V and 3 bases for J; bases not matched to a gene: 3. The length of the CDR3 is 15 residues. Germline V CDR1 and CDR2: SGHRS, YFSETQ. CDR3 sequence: CASSGAGGDTGELFF. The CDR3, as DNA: TGCGCCAGCAGCGGAGCGGGGGGGGACACCGGGGAGCTGTTTTTT.

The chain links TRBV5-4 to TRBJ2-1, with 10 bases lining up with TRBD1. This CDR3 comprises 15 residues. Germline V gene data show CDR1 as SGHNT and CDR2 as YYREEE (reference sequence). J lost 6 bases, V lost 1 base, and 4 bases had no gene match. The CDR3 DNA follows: TGTGCCAGCAGCTTGTACCGGACAGGGGGCAATGAGCAGTTCTTC. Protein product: CASSLYRTGGNEQFF.

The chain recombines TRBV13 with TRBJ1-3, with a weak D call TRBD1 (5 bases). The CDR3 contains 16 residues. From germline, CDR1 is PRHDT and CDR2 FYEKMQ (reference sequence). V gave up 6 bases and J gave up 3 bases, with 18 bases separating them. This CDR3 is CASRHRQTGGGNTIYF. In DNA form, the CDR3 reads TGTGCCAGCAGGCATAGACAGACGGGTGGTGGAAACACCATATATTTT.

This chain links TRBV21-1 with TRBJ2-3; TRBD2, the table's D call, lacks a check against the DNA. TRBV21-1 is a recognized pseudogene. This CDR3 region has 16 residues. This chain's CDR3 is CASPVGREGITDTQYF. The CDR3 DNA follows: TGTGCCAGCCCCGTAGGGCGGGAGGGAATCACAGATACGCAGTATTTT.

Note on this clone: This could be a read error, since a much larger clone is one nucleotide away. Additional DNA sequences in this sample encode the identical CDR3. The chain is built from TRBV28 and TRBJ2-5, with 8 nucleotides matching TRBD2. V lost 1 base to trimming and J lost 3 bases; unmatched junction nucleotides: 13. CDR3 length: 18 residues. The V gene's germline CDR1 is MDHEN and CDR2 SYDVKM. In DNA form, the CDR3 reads TGTGCCAGCAGTTTATACCCCTCTGGGGTTAGCGGGAAAGAGACCCAGTACTTC. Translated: CASSLYPSGVSGKETQYF.

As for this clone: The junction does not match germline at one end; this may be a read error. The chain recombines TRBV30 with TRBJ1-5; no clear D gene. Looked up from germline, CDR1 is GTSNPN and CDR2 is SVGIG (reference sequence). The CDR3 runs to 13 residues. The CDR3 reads CAWSVSDNQPRHF. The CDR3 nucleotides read TGTGCCTGGAGTGTATCGGATAATCAGCCCCGGCATTTT.

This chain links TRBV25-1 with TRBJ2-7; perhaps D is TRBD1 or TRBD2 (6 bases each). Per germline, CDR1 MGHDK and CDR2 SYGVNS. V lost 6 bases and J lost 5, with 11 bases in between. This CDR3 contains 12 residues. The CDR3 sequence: CASSGGGDEQYF. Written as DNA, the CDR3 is TGTGCCAGCAGCGGGGGCGGCGACGAGCAGTACTTC.